This T cell receptor (beta chain) was captured in a study of shared clonotypes between healthy human individuals. Study in general: Used for every donor were three CD4 naive, three CD4 memory, two CD8 naive and one CD8 memory plate.

Only in-frame clones appear in the TCRdb table, and some are missing; sequencing was by immunoSEQ multiplex PCR. Of roughly 1,600,000 clones listed, approximately 98.5% are singletons. General study results and limits: With a few donors compared, about 5% of naive CD4 clonotypes were shared. Investigators expected sequencing depth to affect clonotype sharing among donors.

Germline V lookup: CDR1 SGHVS, CDR2 FQNEAQ. The CDR3 consists of 15 residues. V trimming: 5 bases; J trimming: 4 bases; junction bases outside the gene matches: 5. This clone came up a few times. Its antigen is currently unknown. The donors were adults (healthy and HIV-negative) with no recent acute infections or vaccinations. This chain joins TRBV7-8 and TRBJ2-7; 13 bases line up with TRBD2. This sequence was found in a man younger than 40 in good health. Sequencing was performed on naive CD4+ T cells sorted from blood. Subset reported: CD45RA+ positively selected. The CDR3 nucleotides are TGTGCCAGCAGCCTCGGGACTAGCGGGATTTACGAGCAGTACTTC. As protein: CASSLGTSGIYEQYF.